The TCR beta chain described here comes from a study of blood T cell repertoires in COVID-19. Study information: Researchers got acute and convalescent COVID-19 samples from the United States, Italy and Spain. T cells, B-cell-depleted T cells, or PBMCs provided the cDNA or gDNA that served as material.

Repertoires were generated with immunoSEQ multiplex PCR, while TCRdb's copy carries only in-frame clones and drops some. The repertoire has 130,000 to 150,000 clones, approximately 80% of them found once; the top ten carry about 3%. Sample: peripheral blood. The sequence came from a middle-aged woman with active or convalescent COVID-19.

CDR3 amino acids: CATSNRGSPQSGYTF. CDR3 sequence (DNA): TGTGCCACCTCCAACAGGGGCTCGCCTCAAAGTGGCTACACCTTC. J is TRBJ1-2 and V is TRBV19; 7 bases agree with TRBD1. Trimming cost V 10 bases and J 7 bases; bases outside gene matches: 18. Germline-derived CDR1 and CDR2 are LNHDA and SQIVND (reference sequence). The CDR3 loop spans 15 amino acids.